One sample yielded the 13 T cell receptor beta chains listed below, sequenced in a study of T cells after yellow fever vaccination. TCRdb independently ran MiXCR on the 5' RACE reads; one entry per CDR3 protein. In the table there are some 240,000 distinct CDR3 sequences, roughly 5% of which are singletons. The specimen was CD4+ T cells sorted from PBMCs, collected on the day of the yellow fever booster vaccination. The receptors derive from a man aged 18 to 30 who received the YFV17D yellow fever vaccine.

This clonotype came up once. This chain uses TRBV12-3 or TRBV12-4 with TRBJ1-5; possibly TRBD1 for D (6 bases). The CDR3 length is 14 residues. Trimming cost V 1 base and J 4 bases, with 8 bases left between them. Here the CDR3 DNA reads TGTGCCAGCAGTTTAGAGGACAGAAATCAGCCCCAGCATTTT. It encodes CASSLEDRNQPQHF.

This clonotype was counted between two and nine times. V gene TRBV24-1 combines with J gene TRBJ1-2; TRBD1 aligns across 9 bases. Germline V gene sequence: CDR1 KGHDR, CDR2 SFDVKD. This CDR3 region has 13 residues. V dropped 10 bases and J dropped 6; count of bases not matched to a gene: 8. CDR3 coding DNA: TGTGCCACAGGGACAGGGAATGTGAATGGCTACACCTTC. Translation gives CATGTGNVNGYTF.

The chain carries TRBV10-3 and TRBJ1-2; 9 nucleotides agree with TRBD1. Germline-derived CDR1 and CDR2 are ENHRY and SYGVKD. V gave up 8 bases and J gave up 1 base; unmatched junction bases: 8. The CDR3 is made up of 15 amino acids. This CDR3 is CAIARTGEINYGYTF. DNA for the CDR3: TGTGCCATCGCAAGGACAGGGGAGATTAACTATGGCTACACCTTC.

To note about this clonotype: A read error may explain this, as a much larger clone is one base away. The CDR3 end shows no conserved phenylalanine or tryptophan, and so a read error is likely. This chain joins TRBV20-1 and TRBJ2-7; tentative D call: TRBD2 (5 bases). V was pared by 4 bases and J by 3 bases, with 16 bases between. This CDR3 has 14 amino acids. Germline V gene data show CDR1 as DFQATT and CDR2 as SNEGSKA (reference sequence). CDR3 protein: CSATQAGGSYEQYL. Here the CDR3 DNA reads TGCAGTGCTACCCAGGCGGGTGGGAGCTACGAGCAGTACTTG.

Many counts were recorded for this clonotype. The chain joins TRBV15 to TRBJ2-5; D call uncertain. Germline V gene lookup returns CDR1 LNHNV and CDR2 YYDKDF (reference sequence). This CDR3 contains 13 residues. Deletions cut 1 base from V and 5 bases from J, with 8 bases between. The CDR3 bases are TGTGCCACCAGCAGAGGGACGAGCGAGACCCAGTACTTC. Protein: CATSRGTSETQYF.

This clonotype occurred a few times. V is TRBV3-1 and J is TRBJ2-7; D is uncertain. Germline V gene data show CDR1 as LGHDT and CDR2 as YNNKEL (reference sequence). This CDR3 has 10 residues. Trimming stripped 6 bases from V and 3 bases from J, with 3 bases between. CDR3: CASSLYEQYF. CDR3 DNA: TGTGCCAGCAGTCTCTACGAGCAGTACTTC.

This rearrangement joins TRBV5-6 to TRBJ2-1; D gene uncertain. Germline lookup yields CDR1 SGHDT and CDR2 YYEEEE. The CDR3 loop spans 11 amino acids. V lost 4 bases, J lost 7 bases, and 6 bases lay in between. The CDR3 nucleotides read TGTGCCAGCAGCCGACGGAATGAGCAGTTCTTC. Protein: CASSRRNEQFF.

This clonotype was observed a handful of times. The chain carries TRBV7-9 and TRBJ1-2, with 9 bases that match TRBD1. The CDR3 runs to 14 residues. CDR1 SEHNR and CDR2 FQNEAQ come from the germline V gene (reference sequence). The V and J ends lost 4 bases and 3 bases, in that order; junction bases with no gene match: 3. CDR3 coding DNA: TGTGCCAGCAGCTCACAGGGGGCTGACTATGGCTACACCTTC. It is translated as CASSSQGADYGYTF.

This clonotype was observed a handful of times. The chain combines TRBV7-9 with TRBJ2-3; TRBD2 matches 9 bases. Trimming took 5 bases from V and 2 from J; bases not matched to a gene: 8. Germline values: CDR1 SEHNR, CDR2 FQNEAQ (reference sequence). CDR3 length: 16 residues. CDR3 nucleotide sequence: TGTGCCAGCAGCCCCAGGCTAGCGGGGTCCACAGATACGCAGTATTTT. It encodes CASSPRLAGSTDTQYF.

This clonotype was picked up many times. This sequence joins TRBV20-1 and TRBJ2-1; D might be TRBD1 (5 bases). Trimming took 6 bases from V and 6 from J, leaving 15 bases between them. Germline loops: CDR1 DFQATT, CDR2 SNEGSKA (reference sequence). The CDR3 sequence is 13 residues long. In nucleotides, the CDR3 is TGCAGTGCCGGCCGGAATGGGGCCAATGAGCAGTTCTTC. Protein: CSAGRNGANEQFF.

The J gene is TRBJ1-2, the V gene TRBV4-3; TRBD1 might be the D (5 bases). Looked up from germline, CDR1 is LGHNA and CDR2 is YSLEER. The V gene lost 0 bases and the J gene lost 0 bases, with 11 bases spanning the gap. This CDR3 has 16 amino acids. The CDR3 loop is CASSQDEGRANYGYTF. The CDR3 nucleotides read TGCGCCAGCAGCCAAGATGAGGGCAGGGCTAACTATGGCTACACCTTC.

This clonotype showed up many times. J is TRBJ2-5 and V is TRBV4-3; perhaps TRBD2 as D (6 bases). CDR3 size: 15 residues. The germline V and J ends were trimmed by 0 bases and 3 bases, with 11 bases remaining between them. The germline V gene encodes CDR1 LGHNA and CDR2 YSLEER. The CDR3 nucleotides read TGCGCCAGCAGCCAAGAGGGCAGGGAGGAAGAGACCCAGTACTTC. Residues: CASSQEGREEETQYF.

This clonotype was picked up many times. The chain links TRBV4-1 to TRBJ2-2; D remains ambiguous. The germline V gene encodes CDR1 MGHRA and CDR2 YSYEKL. The CDR3 runs to 17 residues. V lost 0 bases to trimming and J lost 0 bases, with 11 bases between them. CDR3 in amino acids: CASSQDPATPNTGELFF. The CDR3 DNA reads as TGCGCCAGCAGCCAAGATCCAGCCACTCCGAACACCGGGGAGCTGTTTTTT.